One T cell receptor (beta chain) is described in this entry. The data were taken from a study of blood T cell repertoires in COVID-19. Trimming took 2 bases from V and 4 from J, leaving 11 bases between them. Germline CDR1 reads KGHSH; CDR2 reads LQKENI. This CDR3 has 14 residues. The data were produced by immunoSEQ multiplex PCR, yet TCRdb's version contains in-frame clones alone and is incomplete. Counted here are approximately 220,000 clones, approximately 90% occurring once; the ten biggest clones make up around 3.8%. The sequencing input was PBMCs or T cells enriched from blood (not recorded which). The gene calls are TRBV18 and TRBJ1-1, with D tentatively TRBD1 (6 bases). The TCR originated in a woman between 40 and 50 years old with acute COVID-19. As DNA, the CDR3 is TGTGCCAGCTCACCAAGGGGGTTGGTCACTGAAGCTTTCTTT. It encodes CASSPRGLVTEAFF.